Shown below are 24 T cell receptor beta chains from a single sample sequenced in a study of T cell repertoires in cytomegalovirus infection. TCRdb ran MiXCR on the reads and lists one entry per CDR3 protein. The data show some 300,000 distinct CDR3 sequences, 8% to 10% seen once. The sequencing sample was made of PBMCs. These receptors came from a human donor in good health (CMV status not recorded). Some clones in this sample may be carry-over from other donors' samples.

This sequence joins TRBV2 and TRBJ1-6; D unresolved. V gave up 6 bases and J gave up 7 bases, with 16 bases separating them. The CDR3 has 15 amino acids. Germline CDR1 SNHLY, CDR2 FYNNEI. This CDR3 reads CASSDSRASNSPLHF. Written as DNA, the CDR3 is TGTGCCAGCAGCGACTCCCGGGCCTCGAATTCACCCCTCCACTTT.

The chain joins TRBV7-3 to TRBJ2-7; 10 bases map to TRBD1. Trimming took 4 bases from V and 5 from J; bases not matched to a gene: 8. In germline, CDR1 is SGHTA, CDR2 FQGTGA. The length of the CDR3 is 15 residues. CDR3 amino acids: CASSYDRGPIHEQYF. CDR3 bases: TGTGCCAGCAGCTACGACAGGGGGCCTATACACGAGCAGTACTTC.

This clonotype was observed at least ten times. The CDR3 DNA follows: TGTGCCAGCAGTTACCTGGGGAAACTGACTAACTATGGCTACACCTTC. This encodes CASSYLGKLTNYGYTF. V usage is TRBV6-5 and J usage is TRBJ1-2; unclear D gene. CDR1 and CDR2 from the germline V gene are MNHEY and SVGAGI. Trimming pared 2 bases from V and 0 bases from J, leaving 13 bases between. There are 16 residues in the CDR3.

There are many counts of this clonotype. The CDR3 DNA follows: TGCAGCGCCCCGGTTGGGGTCGAGCAGTACTTC. Its protein product is CSAPVGVEQYF. The chain recombines TRBV29-1 with TRBJ2-7; the D is unclear. Between the trimmed V and J ends, which lost 7 bases and 6 bases, there was a span of 13 bases. CDR3 length equals 11 residues. Germline values: CDR1 SQVTM, CDR2 ANQGSEA.

This clonotype has ten or more counts. The genes are TRBV7-2 and TRBJ2-1, with D possibly matching TRBD2 (6 bases). V lost 4 bases and J 4 bases, leaving 14 bases between the germline ends. Looked up from germline, CDR1 is SGHTA and CDR2 is FQGNSA. CDR3 size: 15 residues. CDR3 region: CASSSGGGVYNEQFF. CDR3 sequence (DNA): TGTGCCAGCAGCTCCGGAGGAGGGGTTTACAATGAGCAGTTCTTC.

This clonotype was seen many times. The CDR3 region is CASSLEDRGETQYF. The CDR3 DNA reads TGTGCCAGCAGCTTGGAGGATCGAGGAGAGACCCAGTACTTC. This chain links TRBV5-4 with TRBJ2-5, with no clear D. This CDR3 spans 14 amino acids. V was shortened by 0 bases and J by 4 bases, with 10 bases between the two germline ends. Germline V lookup: CDR1 SGHNT, CDR2 YYREEE (reference sequence).

This chain joins TRBV7-9 and TRBJ1-2, with D perhaps TRBD1 (6 bases). V lost 5 bases, J lost 8 bases, and 18 bases lay in between. The CDR3 is 14 residues long. CDR1 is SEHNR and CDR2 is FQNEAQ in the germline V gene (reference sequence). In DNA, the CDR3 is TGTGCCAGCAGCCCAACCACAGGGTTGAACGGCTACACCTTC. Protein sequence: CASSPTTGLNGYTF.

This clonotype appeared many times. V and J are TRBV7-3 and TRBJ1-1, with 12 bases that match TRBD1. From germline, CDR1 is SGHTA and CDR2 FQGTGA. The V and J ends lost 2 bases and 1 base, in that order; junction bases with no gene match: 8. The CDR3 runs to 18 residues. The CDR3 here is CASSLFVGQGASNTEAFF. The CDR3, as DNA: TGTGCCAGCAGCTTATTCGTGGGACAGGGGGCCTCGAACACTGAAGCTTTCTTT. Combining the CDR3 with reference TRBV7-3 and TRBJ1-1 gives the whole variable domain GAGVSQTPSNKVTEKGKYVELRCDPISGHTALYWYRQSLGQGPEFLIYFQGTGAADDSGLPNDRFFAVRPEGSVSTLKIQRTERGDSAVYLCASSLFVGQGASNTEAFFGQGTRLTVV.

This clonotype was found many times. The chain is built from TRBV14 and TRBJ2-7; either TRBD1 or TRBD2 may supply D (6 bases each). Germline V gene sequence: CDR1 SGHDN, CDR2 FVKESK. Trimming removed 0 bases at V and 6 bases at J, with 15 bases between. This CDR3 has 15 amino acids. CDR3: CASSQDGGRVGEQYF. The DNA of the CDR3 is TGTGCCAGCAGCCAAGATGGGGGGCGCGTTGGCGAGCAGTACTTC.

This clonotype occurred a few times. V and J are TRBV14 and TRBJ1-2, with D unclear. Deletions cut 2 bases from V and 4 bases from J, with 5 bases between. CDR3 length equals 12 residues. Looked up from germline, CDR1 is SGHDN and CDR2 is FVKESK. CDR3 sequence (DNA): TGTGCCAGCAGCCAAAGGACCTATGGCTACACCTTC. Translation: CASSQRTYGYTF.

The chain is built from TRBV29-1 and TRBJ2-5; no definite D call. The germline CDR1 and CDR2 sequences are SQVTM and ANQGSEA. V was cut by 0 bases and J by 4 bases, with 12 bases left in between. The CDR3 covers 14 residues. The CDR3 is CSVEDLWVSETQYF. The CDR3 DNA reads as TGCAGCGTTGAAGATCTGTGGGTTTCAGAGACCCAGTACTTC.

The chain employs TRBV2 and TRBJ2-1; tentatively, D is TRBD1 or TRBD2 (5 bases each). The CDR3 extends over 16 amino acids. Germline assignment: CDR1 SNHLY and CDR2 FYNNEI. Trimming took off 1 base at V and 0 bases at J, with 10 bases between the two ends. CDR3 residues: CASSEGGISSYNEQFF. CDR3 coding DNA: TGTGCCAGCAGTGAAGGGGGGATAAGCTCCTACAATGAGCAGTTCTTC.

The rearrangement uses TRBV28 and TRBJ2-1; 8 bases agree with TRBD1. The V gene's germline CDR1 is MDHEN and CDR2 SYDVKM. This CDR3 has 16 residues. Trimming at V came to 6 bases and at J to 4 bases, leaving 11 bases not matched to a gene. CDR3 protein: CASSFGQGQPYNEQFF. CDR3 DNA sequence: TGTGCCAGCAGCTTCGGACAGGGTCAGCCGTACAATGAGCAGTTCTTC.

This clonotype was seen ten or more times. The V call is TRBV4-3, the J call TRBJ1-4; possibly TRBD1 for D (6 bases). Germline CDR1 and CDR2: LGHNA and YSLEER. Trimming removed 0 bases at V and 8 bases at J, with 25 bases between. The CDR3 totals 19 residues. The CDR3 DNA follows: TGCGCCAGCAGCCAAGATTGGCACGGGACACCCCCCGGGGGGGAAAAACTGTTTTTT. This encodes CASSQDWHGTPPGGEKLFF.

This clonotype has ten or more counts. This rearrangement joins TRBV10-3 to TRBJ2-1, with 14 bases lining up with TRBD2. CDR1 ENHRY and CDR2 SYGVKD come from the germline V gene. The junction had 6 bases not matched to a gene; V was cut back by 10 bases and J by 4 bases. The CDR3 spans 15 residues. This CDR3 is CATLGLAGEYNEQFF. In nucleotides, the CDR3 is TGTGCCACCCTGGGACTAGCGGGGGAGTACAATGAGCAGTTCTTC.

For the CDR3, the DNA is TGTGCCAGTTTTCTGGACAGGAGCGGCGGGGAGCTGTTTTTT. Translated, it gives CASFLDRSGGELFF. The rearrangement uses TRBV2 and TRBJ2-2, with 7 bases fitting TRBD1. The germline CDR1 and CDR2 sequences are SNHLY and FYNNEI. Germline trimming cut 9 bases from V and 7 bases from J; bases unmatched to any gene: 11. The CDR3 extends over 14 amino acids.

This clonotype has at least ten counts. This chain connects TRBV12-3 or TRBV12-4 to TRBJ1-1; D gene unclear. V was trimmed by 8 bases and J by 4 bases, leaving 14 bases between them. The length of the CDR3 is 13 residues. CDR3 amino acids: CASRVSEGTEAFF. CDR3 nucleotides: TGTGCCAGCCGGGTTTCAGAGGGCACTGAAGCTTTCTTT.

This clonotype was seen many times. The chain uses TRBV28 and TRBJ1-2; D gene unclear. This CDR3 region has 15 residues. CDR1 is MDHEN and CDR2 is SYDVKM in the germline V gene. Trimming left V 5 bases short and J 4 bases short, with 17 bases between. In DNA form, the CDR3 reads TGTGCCAGCAGTCCCAGTGGCGTCCCCTTCTATGGCTACACCTTC. This codes for CASSPSGVPFYGYTF.

This clonotype was found a few times. The chain carries TRBV5-4 and TRBJ2-5, with a possible D match to TRBD1 (5 bases). The germline V gene has CDR1 SGHNT and CDR2 YYREEE (reference sequence). The V and J ends lost 0 bases and 2 bases respectively, with 11 bases between them. This CDR3 has 15 amino acids. In nucleotides, the CDR3 is TGTGCCAGCAGCTTGGGCAGGGTACGACAAGAGACCCAGTACTTC. This encodes CASSLGRVRQETQYF.

This clonotype was counted a few times. The chain employs TRBV10-3 and TRBJ1-2; D is ambiguous. The CDR3 loop spans 13 amino acids. Looked up from germline, CDR1 is ENHRY and CDR2 is SYGVKD. V was trimmed by 1 base and J by 2 bases, leaving 5 bases between them. CDR3 amino acids: CAISELQNYGYTF. The CDR3 DNA is TGTGCCATCAGTGAGTTGCAGAACTATGGCTACACCTTC.

The rearrangement joins TRBV28 to TRBJ2-1; possible D gene TRBD1, 6 bases. Germline CDR1 and CDR2: MDHEN and SYDVKM. Trimming cost V 6 bases and J 7 bases, with 13 bases left between them. This CDR3 has 13 residues. The CDR3 sequence is CASRQGSVNEQFF. In DNA, the CDR3 is TGTGCCAGCAGACAGGGATCGGTGAATGAGCAGTTCTTC.

There are many counts of this clonotype. DNA for the CDR3: TGTGCCAGCAGCTTAGCGGGCGGGTACTTTTTGAACACTGAAGCTTTCTTT. It translates to CASSLAGGYFLNTEAFF. The rearrangement links TRBV7-8 to TRBJ1-1; D is undetermined. Germline CDR1 reads SGHVS; CDR2 reads FQNEAQ. This CDR3 has 17 residues. Trimming shortened V by 0 bases and J by 0 bases, and 14 bases separated the two germline ends.

The V gene is TRBV4-2, the J gene TRBJ2-3; 10 nucleotides agree with TRBD2. Germline-derived CDR1 and CDR2 are LGHNA and YNFKEQ. The CDR3 is 17 residues long. After removal of 2 bases from V and 1 base from J, the junction contained 6 bases not matched to a gene. Here the CDR3 reads CASSQKVLAGGTDTQYF. The CDR3 DNA follows: TGTGCCAGCAGCCAAAAGGTTCTAGCGGGGGGCACAGATACGCAGTATTTT.

There are many counts of this clonotype. The J gene is TRBJ1-2, the V gene TRBV20-1; D is uncertain. Per the germline V gene, CDR1 is DFQATT and CDR2 is SNEGSKA (reference sequence). V lost 4 bases and J 6 bases, leaving 9 bases between the germline ends. The CDR3 is made up of 11 amino acids. The CDR3 DNA is TGCAGTGCTACTAAGACTGATGGCTACACCTTC. The encoded protein is CSATKTDGYTF.